This T cell receptor beta chain was identified in a study of cytomegalovirus exposure and HLA in healthy donors. Study results and limitations: Per published reports, the classifier diagnosed cytomegalovirus status with high specificity and sensitivity. Later analysis identified 16,951 TCR beta sequences associated with HLA alleles, using a false discovery rate threshold of 0.05. It was fewer than 200 TCR beta chains that were listed as cytomegalovirus-associated.

As regards this clone: Its target is unknown.

The PCR used 60 Vbeta and 13 Jbeta primers. The data were produced by immunoSEQ multiplex PCR, yet TCRdb's version contains in-frame clones alone and is incomplete. The sample includes some 180,000 clones, just over 75% of them seen just once. The CDR3 has 14 residues. Germline V CDR1 and CDR2: SGHAT, FQNNGV. The V end lost 1 base, the J end lost 0 bases, and 7 bases lay between the germline ends. The chain is built from TRBV11-2 and TRBJ2-7; D is uncertain. The source is a woman in her sixties in good health and CMV-seropositive. What was sequenced was PBMCs. The CDR3 region is CASSLGGNSYEQYF. Written as DNA, the CDR3 is TGTGCCAGCAGCTTAGGAGGCAACTCCTACGAGCAGTACTTC.